This T cell receptor (beta chain) was sequenced for a study of identical twins (dated by TCRdb to 2016 to 2017). Context from the whole study: The study deep-sequenced TCR alpha and beta repertoires from monozygotic twins, unrelated adults of various ages and cord blood to test whether fetal clonotypes persist. Replicate twin experiments were performed at different times using different library preparation protocols to rule out contamination.

Only healthy Caucasian donors were included. Three pairs of female monozygotic twins, all aged about 18 to 29 years, made up the twin cohort. Positive isolation kits from Invitrogen were used to isolate the CD4+ and CD8+ T cell populations. The germline V gene (reference sequence) specifies SEHNR as CDR1 and FQNEAQ as CDR2. Trimming takes 3 bases off V and 0 bases off J; junction bases not matched to a gene: 3. There are 15 amino acids in the CDR3, from cysteine to phenylalanine inclusive. The entry retains the CDR3 DNA only, 45 bases that are in frame from base 1. Broad study findings and their caveats: In monozygotic twins, recombination models systematically underestimated out-of-frame TCR alpha sharing, but the models matched the sharing seen between unrelated individuals. Abundant cord blood beta clonotypes carried fewer insertions; young adult naive repertoires showed a weaker similar trend, while memory repertoires showed none. Zero-insertion analyses could be partly confounded by invariant T cells such as MAIT and iNKT, although diverse VJ usage argued against such confounding for most clonotypes. The excess sharing between twins in beta out-of-frame sequences was weaker because fewer shared sequences reduced the signal-to-noise ratio. Compared with coincidental sharing between unrelated individuals, an excess of low generation-probability sequences was observed among out-of-frame TCR alpha sequences shared between twins. Because the same donors could not be followed over many years, the conclusions depended on cross-sectional statistical analysis.

Libraries were constructed by 5' RACE. Sequenced using an Illumina HiSeq 2000. Template switching introduced a universal primer binding site; the final cDNA contained a unique molecular identifier, enabling accurate counting of TCR cDNA molecules. Specific primers in the conserved constant-segment region were used to synthesize first-strand cDNA for TCR alpha and beta chains. To control for contamination, every cDNA library carried two barcodes: a SMART-Mk sample barcode plus Illumina barcodes. TruSeq adapter sequences and Illumina sample barcodes were added in two successive PCR steps. TCR alpha and beta cDNA libraries were sequenced on the Illumina HiSeq platform with custom primers. On the authors' methods: MiGEC processed the raw reads to extract unique molecular identifiers, while MiXCR was used to determine the CDR3 positions. Recombination models were inferred per individual with the repgenHMM and IGoR tools using an EM algorithm. The analysis of shared clonotypes was done with the tcR package in R, with sharing normalized by the product of cloneset sizes. To study raw recombination without the effects of thymic and clonal selection, out-of-frame nonproductive sequences were analyzed. The public reads were reanalyzed by TCRdb: fastp trimming at Q25, MiXCR alignment, in-frame beta chains only. Each record represents a unique CDR3 protein, reported with the most common genes and DNA among its rows. TCRdb's processing, not the study's, gives the V and J calls here. The sample table holds around 480,000 distinct CDR3 sequences, of which 14% were seen once. Of the sample, 0.95% to 1% falls within the top ten clones.

This clonotype showed up just a few times. Its antigen is still unknown. Nothing much larger sits one base from this clone, and base qualities are not available. This same sample was also taken into another study, of yellow fever vaccine responses in identical twins. Looking at the second paper: The T cell response to vaccination in identical twins was reported by the authors to appear partly convergent and partly personalized. Focusing on identical twins, the study followed the T cell clones that responded to the vaccine, and did so with precision.

The rearranged segments are TRBV7-9 and TRBJ2-3; the junction holds 7 bases that match TRBD1. Sequencing was carried out using CD4+ T cells sorted from blood. This receptor was taken from a young woman in good health. The CDR3 in this case is CASSFSGQSTDTQYF. The DNA sequence follows: TGTGCCAGCAGCTTTTCGGGACAGAGCACAGATACGCAGTATTTT.